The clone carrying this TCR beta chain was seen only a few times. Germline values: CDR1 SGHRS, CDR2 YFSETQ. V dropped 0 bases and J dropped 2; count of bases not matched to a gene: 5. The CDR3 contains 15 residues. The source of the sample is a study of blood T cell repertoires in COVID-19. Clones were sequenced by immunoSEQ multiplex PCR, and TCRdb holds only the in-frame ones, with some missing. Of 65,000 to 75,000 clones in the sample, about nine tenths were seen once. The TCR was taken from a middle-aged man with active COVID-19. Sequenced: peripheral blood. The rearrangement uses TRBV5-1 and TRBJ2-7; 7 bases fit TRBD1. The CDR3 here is CASSLAFDRAYEQYF. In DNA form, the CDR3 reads TGCGCCAGCAGCTTGGCCTTCGACAGGGCCTACGAGCAGTACTTC.